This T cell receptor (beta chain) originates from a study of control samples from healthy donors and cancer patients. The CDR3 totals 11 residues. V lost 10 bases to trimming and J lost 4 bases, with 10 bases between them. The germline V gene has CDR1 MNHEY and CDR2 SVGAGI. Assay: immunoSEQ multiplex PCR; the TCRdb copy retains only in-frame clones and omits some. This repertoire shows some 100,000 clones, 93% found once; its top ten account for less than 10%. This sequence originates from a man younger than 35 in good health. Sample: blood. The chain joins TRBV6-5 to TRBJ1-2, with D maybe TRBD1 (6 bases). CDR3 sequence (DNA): TGTGCCACAGGGGCTTCCTATGGCTACACCTTC. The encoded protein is CATGASYGYTF.